This note documents a single T cell receptor beta chain sequence. Clones were read by immunoSEQ multiplex PCR, and TCRdb kept only the in-frame ones, dropping some. Found here are approximately 21,000 clones, around nine tenths of them singletons; the top ten hold approximately 6.3%. This entry belongs to a study of T cell changes during pregnancy in multiple sclerosis. The CDR3 consists of 11 residues. V was clipped by 5 bases and J by 6 bases, with 10 bases between them. In germline, CDR1 is DFQATT, CDR2 SNEGSKA (reference sequence). This rearrangement joins TRBV20-1 to TRBJ1-1; D call uncertain. The specimen comprised CD8+ T cells from peripheral blood mononuclear cells, sampled in the first trimester of pregnancy. The TCR was taken from a female donor with multiple sclerosis, enrolled in a pregnancy study. The CDR3 here is CSARVSAEAFF. The CDR3 DNA sequence: TGCAGTGCTCGGGTTTCGGCTGAAGCTTTCTTT.